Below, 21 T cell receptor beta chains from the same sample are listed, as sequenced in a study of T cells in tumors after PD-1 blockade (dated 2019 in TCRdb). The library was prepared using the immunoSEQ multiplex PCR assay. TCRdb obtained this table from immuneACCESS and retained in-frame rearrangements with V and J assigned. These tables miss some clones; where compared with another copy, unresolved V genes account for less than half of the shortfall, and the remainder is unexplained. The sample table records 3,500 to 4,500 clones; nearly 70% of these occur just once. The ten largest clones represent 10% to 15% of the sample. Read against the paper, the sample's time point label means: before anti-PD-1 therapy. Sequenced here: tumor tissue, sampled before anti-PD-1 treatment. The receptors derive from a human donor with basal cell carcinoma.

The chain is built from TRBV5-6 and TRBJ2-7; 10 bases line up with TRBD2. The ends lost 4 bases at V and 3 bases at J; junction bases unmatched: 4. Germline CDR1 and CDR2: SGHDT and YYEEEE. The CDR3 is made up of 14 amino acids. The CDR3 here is CASSDTSGNYEQYF. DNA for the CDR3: TGTGCCAGCAGCGATACTAGCGGGAACTACGAGCAGTACTTC.

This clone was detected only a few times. Here the CDR3 DNA reads TGTGCCAGCAGCTCTGAGGGGAGTCCGGGAAACACCATATATTTT. Translation: CASSSEGSPGNTIYF. The chain links TRBV7-9 to TRBJ1-3; tentative D call: TRBD1 (5 bases). CDR3 length: 15 residues. Germline CDR1 is SEHNR and CDR2 is FQNEAQ (reference sequence). Trimming cost V 4 bases and J 4 bases, with 14 bases left between them.

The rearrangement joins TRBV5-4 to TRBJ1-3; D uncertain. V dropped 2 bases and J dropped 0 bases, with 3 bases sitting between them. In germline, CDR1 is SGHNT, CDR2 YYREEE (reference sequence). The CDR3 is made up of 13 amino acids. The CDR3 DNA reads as TGTGCCAGCAGCTTCCGCTCTGGAAACACCATATATTTT. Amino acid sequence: CASSFRSGNTIYF.

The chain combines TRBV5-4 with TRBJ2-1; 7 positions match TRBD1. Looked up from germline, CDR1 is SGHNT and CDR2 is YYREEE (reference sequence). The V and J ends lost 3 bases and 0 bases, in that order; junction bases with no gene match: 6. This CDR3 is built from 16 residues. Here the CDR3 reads CASSSGQSSSYNEQFF. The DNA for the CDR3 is TGTGCCAGCAGCTCGGGACAGTCGAGCTCCTACAATGAGCAGTTCTTC.

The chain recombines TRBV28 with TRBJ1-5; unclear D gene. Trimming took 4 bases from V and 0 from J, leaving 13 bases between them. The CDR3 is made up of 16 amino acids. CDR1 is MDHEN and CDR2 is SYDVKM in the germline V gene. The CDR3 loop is CASSSEQNYSNQPQHF. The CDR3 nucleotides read TGTGCCAGCAGTTCAGAACAGAACTATAGCAATCAGCCCCAGCATTTT. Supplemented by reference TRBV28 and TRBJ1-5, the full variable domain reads DVKVTQSSRYLVKRTGEKVFLECVQDMDHENMFWYRQDPGLGLRLIYFSYDVKMKEKGDIPEGYSVSREKKERFSLILESASTNQTSMYLCASSSEQNYSNQPQHFGDGTRLSIL.

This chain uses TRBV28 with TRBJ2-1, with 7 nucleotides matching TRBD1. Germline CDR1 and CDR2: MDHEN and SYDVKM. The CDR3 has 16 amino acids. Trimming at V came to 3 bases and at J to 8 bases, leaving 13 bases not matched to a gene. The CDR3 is CASSFQGQAAGDEQFF. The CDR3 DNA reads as TGTGCCAGCAGTTTCCAAGGACAGGCTGCAGGCGATGAGCAGTTCTTC.

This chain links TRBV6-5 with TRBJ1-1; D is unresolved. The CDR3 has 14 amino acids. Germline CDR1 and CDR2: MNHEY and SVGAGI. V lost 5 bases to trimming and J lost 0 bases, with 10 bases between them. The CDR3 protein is CASSLGPMNTEAFF. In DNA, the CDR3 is TGTGCCAGCAGTCTGGGCCCTATGAACACTGAAGCTTTCTTT.

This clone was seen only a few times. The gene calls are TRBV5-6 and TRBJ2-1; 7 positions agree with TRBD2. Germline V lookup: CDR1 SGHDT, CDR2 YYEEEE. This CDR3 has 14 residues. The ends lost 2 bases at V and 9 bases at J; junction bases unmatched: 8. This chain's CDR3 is CASSFRGGRGEQFF. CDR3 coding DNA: TGTGCCAGCAGCTTTAGGGGAGGGCGAGGTGAGCAGTTCTTC.

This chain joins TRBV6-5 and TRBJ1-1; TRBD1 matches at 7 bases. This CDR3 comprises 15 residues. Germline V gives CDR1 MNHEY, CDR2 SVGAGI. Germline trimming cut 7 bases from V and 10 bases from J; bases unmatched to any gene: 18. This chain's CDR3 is CASNDNQGGAPGAFF. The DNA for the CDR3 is TGTGCCAGCAACGACAATCAGGGGGGGGCGCCCGGAGCTTTCTTT.

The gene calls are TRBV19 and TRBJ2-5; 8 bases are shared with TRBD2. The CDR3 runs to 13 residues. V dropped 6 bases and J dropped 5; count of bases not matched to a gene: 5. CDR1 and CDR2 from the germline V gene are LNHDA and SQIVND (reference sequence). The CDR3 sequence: CASSPLAAETQYF. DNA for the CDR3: TGTGCCAGTAGCCCACTAGCGGCCGAGACCCAGTACTTC.

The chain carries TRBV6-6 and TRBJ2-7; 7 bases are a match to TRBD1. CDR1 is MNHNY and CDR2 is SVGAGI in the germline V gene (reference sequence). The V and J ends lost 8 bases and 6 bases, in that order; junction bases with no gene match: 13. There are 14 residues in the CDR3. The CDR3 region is CASGKGAGNGEQYF. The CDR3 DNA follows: TGTGCCAGCGGTAAGGGGGCAGGGAATGGCGAGCAGTACTTC.

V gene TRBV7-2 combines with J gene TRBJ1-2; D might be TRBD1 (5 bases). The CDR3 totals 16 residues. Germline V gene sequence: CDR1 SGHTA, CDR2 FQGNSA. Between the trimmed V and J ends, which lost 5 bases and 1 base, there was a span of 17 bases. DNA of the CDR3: TGTGCCAGCAGCCCCGTCCGGGACGGCTATAACTATGGCTACACCTTC. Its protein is CASSPVRDGYNYGYTF. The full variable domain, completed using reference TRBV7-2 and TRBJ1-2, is GAGVSQSPSNKVTEKGKDVELRCDPISGHTALYWYRQSLGQGLEFLIYFQGNSAPDKSGLPSDRFSAERTGGSVSTLTIQRTQQEDSAVYLCASSPVRDGYNYGYTFGSGTRLTVV.

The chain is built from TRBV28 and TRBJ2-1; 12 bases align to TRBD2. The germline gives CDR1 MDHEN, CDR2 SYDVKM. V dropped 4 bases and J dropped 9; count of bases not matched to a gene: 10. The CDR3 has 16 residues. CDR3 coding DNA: TGTGCCAGCAGTTCGATAAGACTAGCGGGAGTTAGTGAGCAGTTCTTC. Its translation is CASSSIRLAGVSEQFF.

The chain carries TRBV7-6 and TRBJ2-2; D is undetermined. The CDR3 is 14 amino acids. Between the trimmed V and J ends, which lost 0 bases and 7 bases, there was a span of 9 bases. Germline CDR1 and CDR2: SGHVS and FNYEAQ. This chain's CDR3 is CASSLASVSGELFF. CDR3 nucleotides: TGTGCCAGCAGCTTAGCTTCTGTAAGCGGGGAGCTGTTTTTT.

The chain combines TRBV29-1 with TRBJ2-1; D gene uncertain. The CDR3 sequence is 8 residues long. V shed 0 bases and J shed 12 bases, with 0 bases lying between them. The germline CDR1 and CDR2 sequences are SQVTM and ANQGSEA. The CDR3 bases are TGCAGCGTTGAAGAGCAGTTCTTC. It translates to CSVEEQFF.

The CDR3 reads CASSFPGPEQFF. CDR3 nucleotide sequence: TGCGCCAGCAGCTTTCCAGGGCCCGAGCAGTTCTTC. The chain employs TRBV5-1 and TRBJ2-1; perhaps TRBD1 as D (5 bases). The germline V gene encodes CDR1 SGHRS and CDR2 YFSETQ. The V gene lost 2 bases and the J gene lost 10 bases, with 10 bases spanning the gap. The CDR3 is 12 residues long.

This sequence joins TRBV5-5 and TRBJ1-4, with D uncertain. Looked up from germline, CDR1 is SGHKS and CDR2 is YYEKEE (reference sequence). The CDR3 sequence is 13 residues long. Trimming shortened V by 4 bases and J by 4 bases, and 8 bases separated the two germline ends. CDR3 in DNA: TGTGCCAGCAGCAAGGACCTTAATGAAAAACTGTTTTTT. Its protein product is CASSKDLNEKLFF.

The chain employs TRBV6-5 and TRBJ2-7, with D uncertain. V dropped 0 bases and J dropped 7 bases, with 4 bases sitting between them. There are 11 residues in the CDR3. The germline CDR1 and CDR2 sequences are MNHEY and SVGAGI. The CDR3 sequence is CASSYSGEQYF. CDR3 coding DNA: TGTGCCAGCAGTTACTCGGGAGAGCAGTACTTC.

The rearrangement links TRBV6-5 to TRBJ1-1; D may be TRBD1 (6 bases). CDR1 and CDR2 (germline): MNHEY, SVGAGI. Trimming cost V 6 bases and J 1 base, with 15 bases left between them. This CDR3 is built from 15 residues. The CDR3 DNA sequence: TGTGCCAGCAGAGACAGTACAGGGCCGAACACTGAAGCTTTCTTT. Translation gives CASRDSTGPNTEAFF.

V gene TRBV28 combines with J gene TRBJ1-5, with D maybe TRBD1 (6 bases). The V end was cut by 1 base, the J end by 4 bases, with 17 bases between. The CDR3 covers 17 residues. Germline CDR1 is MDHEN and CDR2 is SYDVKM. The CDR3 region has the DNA TGTGCCAGCAGTTTATTCCCAGGGGAGCGAAGAAATCAGCCCCAGCATTTT. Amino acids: CASSLFPGERRNQPQHF.

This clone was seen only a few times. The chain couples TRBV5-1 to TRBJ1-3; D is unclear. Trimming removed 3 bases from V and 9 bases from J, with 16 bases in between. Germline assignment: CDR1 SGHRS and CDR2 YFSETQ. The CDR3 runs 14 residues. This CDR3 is CASSYSGGDSTIYF. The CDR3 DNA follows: TGCGCCAGCAGCTACTCAGGAGGCGATTCCACCATATATTTT. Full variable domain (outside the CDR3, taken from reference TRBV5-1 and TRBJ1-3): KAGVTQTPRYLIKTRGQQVTLSCSPISGHRSVSWYQQTPGQGLQFLFEYFSETQRNKGNFPGRFSGRQFSNSRSEMNVSTLELGDSALYLCASSYSGGDSTIYFGEGSWLTVV.